The 8 T cell receptor beta chains given below trace back to one sample, sequenced in a study of cytomegalovirus exposure and HLA in healthy donors. TCRdb's table, derived via immunoSEQ multiplex PCR, lists solely in-frame clones and lacks some. The data show about 220,000 clones, around nine tenths seen once. Sequenced: PBMCs. Source of these receptors: a woman aged 18-29 years in good health and CMV-seronegative.

CDR3 coding DNA: TGTGCCAGCAGCCGTAAGCGGGAGACGAAGTTCTTC. Protein: CASSRKRETKFF. The V call is TRBV11-2, the J call TRBJ2-1, with 8 bases that match TRBD2. CDR3 length equals 12 residues. V was clipped by 5 bases and J by 14 bases; unmatched bases: 8. Germline V lookup: CDR1 SGHAT, CDR2 FQNNGV.

The V gene is TRBV7-8, the J gene TRBJ2-7; possibly TRBD1 for D (6 bases). Trimming left V 2 bases short and J 2 bases short, with 7 bases between. The CDR3 extends over 13 amino acids. The germline V gene encodes CDR1 SGHVS and CDR2 FQNEAQ. The CDR3 protein is CASSLTGTYEQYF. DNA for the CDR3: TGTGCCAGCAGCTTAACAGGGACCTACGAGCAGTACTTC. Supplemented by reference TRBV7-8 and TRBJ2-7, the full variable domain reads GAGVSQSPRYKVAKRGQDVALRCDPISGHVSLFWYQQALGQGPEFLTYFQNEAQLDKSGLPSDRFFAERPEGSVSTLKIQRTQQEDSAVYLCASSLTGTYEQYFGPGTRLTVT.

The genes are TRBV30 and TRBJ1-1; a possible D gene is TRBD1 (5 bases). Germline lookup yields CDR1 GTSNPN and CDR2 SVGIG (reference sequence). This CDR3 is built from 13 residues. Trimming stripped 2 bases from V and 0 bases from J, with 7 bases between. CDR3: CAWSPGMNTEAFF. The CDR3 nucleotides read TGTGCCTGGAGTCCAGGGATGAACACTGAAGCTTTCTTT.

The chain uses TRBV6-5 and TRBJ1-2, with 7 bases aligning to TRBD1. The CDR3 loop spans 14 amino acids. The J segment lost 7 bases and the V segment lost 6 bases, leaving 11 bases of the junction unmatched. Germline loops: CDR1 MNHEY, CDR2 SVGAGI. The CDR3 protein is CASSRGGEQSGYTF. CDR3 sequence (DNA): TGTGCCAGCAGCCGAGGGGGCGAACAGAGTGGCTACACCTTC.

The DNA of the CDR3 is TGTGCCAGCAGTTTATATCCCCAGACAGCCGAAGCTTTCTTT. This codes for CASSLYPQTAEAFF. The V and J genes are TRBV6-5 and TRBJ1-1; TRBD1 is a possible D gene (5 bases). Trimming removed 4 bases at V and 8 bases at J, with 17 bases between. The CDR3 is 14 amino acids. Per the germline V gene, CDR1 is MNHEY and CDR2 is SVGAGI.

The V and J genes are TRBV28 and TRBJ2-4, with 8 bases that match TRBD2. Germline CDR1 and CDR2: MDHEN and SYDVKM. The CDR3 sequence is 16 residues long. The V gene end was trimmed by 7 bases and the J gene end by 0 bases; junction bases not matched to a gene: 8. CDR3 bases: TGTGCCAGCACTTTTGGCGGGAGGCTAGCCAAAAACATTCAGTACTTC. It yields the protein CASTFGGRLAKNIQYF. Variable domain in full (rest from reference TRBV28 and TRBJ2-4): DVKVTQSSRYLVKRTGEKVFLECVQDMDHENMFWYRQDPGLGLRLIYFSYDVKMKEKGDIPEGYSVSREKKERFSLILESASTNQTSMYLCASTFGGRLAKNIQYFGAGTRLSVL.

This clone came up a few times. The gene calls are TRBV15 and TRBJ2-7; D may be TRBD1 (5 bases). Trimming took off 2 bases at V and 6 bases at J, with 5 bases between the two ends. Germline CDR1 is LNHNV and CDR2 is YYDKDF (reference sequence). There are 11 residues in the CDR3. In DNA, the CDR3 is TGTGCCACCAGCAGAAGGGGCGAGCAGTACTTC. Translated: CATSRRGEQYF.

V usage is TRBV2 and J usage is TRBJ1-4; the D gene is possibly TRBD1 (6 bases). The CDR3 spans 15 residues. V lost 6 bases, J lost 6 bases, and 17 bases lay in between. The germline gives CDR1 SNHLY, CDR2 FYNNEI. CDR3: CASRDRTSGDEKLFF. CDR3 nucleotides: TGTGCCAGCAGGGATCGGACTTCAGGGGATGAAAAACTGTTTTTT.